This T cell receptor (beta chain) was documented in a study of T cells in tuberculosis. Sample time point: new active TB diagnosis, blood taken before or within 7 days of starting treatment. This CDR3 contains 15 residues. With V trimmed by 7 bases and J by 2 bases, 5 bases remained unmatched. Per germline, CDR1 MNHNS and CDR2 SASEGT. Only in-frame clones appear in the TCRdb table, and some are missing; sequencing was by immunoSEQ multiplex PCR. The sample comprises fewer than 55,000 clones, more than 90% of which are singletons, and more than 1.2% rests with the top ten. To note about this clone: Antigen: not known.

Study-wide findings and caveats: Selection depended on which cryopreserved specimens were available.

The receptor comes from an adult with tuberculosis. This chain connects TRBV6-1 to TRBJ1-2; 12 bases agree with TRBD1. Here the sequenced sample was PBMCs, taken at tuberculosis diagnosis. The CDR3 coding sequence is TGTGCCAGCATTTTAGGGACAGGGGGCAACTATGGCTACACCTTC. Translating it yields CASILGTGGNYGYTF.